This T cell receptor (beta chain) was profiled in a study of shared clonotypes between healthy human individuals. Germline values: CDR1 ENHRY, CDR2 SYGVKD. The CDR3 length is 14 residues. The germline V and J ends were trimmed by 4 bases and 6 bases, with 15 bases remaining between them. Sequencing used immunoSEQ multiplex PCR; TCRdb keeps in-frame clones, though not all of them. In the table there are hundreds of thousands of clones, 95% to 98% of which are singletons. CD45RO-negative cells were positively selected for CCR7, leaving out terminally differentiated effector memory CD45RA+ cells. The rearrangement joins TRBV10-3 to TRBJ1-2; D remains ambiguous. The TCR originated in a man younger than 45 in good health. Sequencing was performed on naive CD8+ T cells sorted from blood. The CDR3: CAISGSSKMDGYTF. DNA for the CDR3: TGTGCCATCAGTGGGTCAAGTAAGATGGATGGCTACACCTTC.